Below, 5 T cell receptor beta chains from the same sample are listed, as sequenced in a study of blood T cells in healthy people across ages. Primers used in a second PCR of about 6 to 11 cycles were a sample-barcoded 5' primer and a J-beta primer mix. MiXCR, run by TCRdb on the 5' RACE reads, gives a single entry per CDR3 protein. The data show 1.5 million to 2 million distinct CDR3 sequences, with around 50% seen just once and less than 2.5% held by the top ten. Sequences were obtained from blood. The receptors derive from a woman aged 40 to 50 in good health.

The chain recombines TRBV7-2 with TRBJ1-6; D not resolved. The germline gives CDR1 SGHTA, CDR2 FQGNSA. With 5 bases removed from V and 0 bases from J, the gap between germline ends came to 11 bases. This CDR3 comprises 16 residues. The CDR3 sequence: CASSKRPSSYNSPLHF. The CDR3 bases are TGTGCCAGCAGCAAAAGACCGAGCTCCTATAATTCACCCCTCCACTTT.

J is TRBJ2-1 and V is TRBV3-1; D possibly corresponds to TRBD1 (5 bases). The J call may be wrong; the DNA end is better matched by TRBJ2-7. The CDR3 covers 15 residues. Germline V CDR1 and CDR2: LGHDT, YNNKEL (reference sequence). Here the CDR3 reads CASSQERQSYNEQYF. CDR3 DNA: TGTGCCAGCAGCCAAGAAAGACAGTCCTACAATGAGCAGTACTTC.

This clonotype has a handful of counts. V gene TRBV7-9 combines with J gene TRBJ2-7; D is possibly TRBD1 (6 bases). V was pared by 0 bases and J by 0 bases, with 12 bases between. Germline CDR1 reads SEHNR; CDR2 reads FQNEAQ (reference sequence). CDR3 length equals 16 residues. The CDR3 is CASSLALGGTSYEQYF. The CDR3 region has the DNA TGTGCCAGCAGCTTAGCGCTAGGGGGTACCTCCTACGAGCAGTACTTC. Looking up the rest from reference TRBV7-9 and TRBJ2-7 gives the full variable domain: DTGVSQNPRHKITKRGQNVTFRCDPISEHNRLYWYRQTLGQGPEFLTYFQNEAQLEKSRLLSDRFSAERPKGSFSTLEIQRTEQGDSAMYLCASSLALGGTSYEQYFGPGTRLTVT.

This clonotype was seen more than once but under ten times. This chain joins TRBV28 and TRBJ2-4; 12 nucleotides match TRBD2. CDR3 length equals 15 residues. Germline V gene lookup returns CDR1 MDHEN and CDR2 SYDVKM. V gave up 7 bases and J gave up 8 bases; unmatched junction bases: 9. In DNA, the CDR3 is TGTGCCAGCACCCTAGCGGGGGGGCCTGAGGACATTCAGTACTTC. It yields the protein CASTLAGGPEDIQYF. Full variable domain (outside the CDR3, taken from reference TRBV28 and TRBJ2-4): DVKVTQSSRYLVKRTGEKVFLECVQDMDHENMFWYRQDPGLGLRLIYFSYDVKMKEKGDIPEGYSVSREKKERFSLILESASTNQTSMYLCASTLAGGPEDIQYFGAGTRLSVL.

The chain carries TRBV20-1 and TRBJ2-4, with 14 nucleotides matching TRBD2. This CDR3 comprises 18 residues. The germline V gene has CDR1 DFQATT and CDR2 SNEGSKA (reference sequence). With V trimmed by 0 bases and J by 3 bases, 7 bases remained unmatched. CDR3 residues: CSARDRTSGGRGKNIQYF. The CDR3 DNA follows: TGCAGTGCTAGAGACCGGACTAGCGGGGGGCGTGGCAAAAACATTCAGTACTTC.